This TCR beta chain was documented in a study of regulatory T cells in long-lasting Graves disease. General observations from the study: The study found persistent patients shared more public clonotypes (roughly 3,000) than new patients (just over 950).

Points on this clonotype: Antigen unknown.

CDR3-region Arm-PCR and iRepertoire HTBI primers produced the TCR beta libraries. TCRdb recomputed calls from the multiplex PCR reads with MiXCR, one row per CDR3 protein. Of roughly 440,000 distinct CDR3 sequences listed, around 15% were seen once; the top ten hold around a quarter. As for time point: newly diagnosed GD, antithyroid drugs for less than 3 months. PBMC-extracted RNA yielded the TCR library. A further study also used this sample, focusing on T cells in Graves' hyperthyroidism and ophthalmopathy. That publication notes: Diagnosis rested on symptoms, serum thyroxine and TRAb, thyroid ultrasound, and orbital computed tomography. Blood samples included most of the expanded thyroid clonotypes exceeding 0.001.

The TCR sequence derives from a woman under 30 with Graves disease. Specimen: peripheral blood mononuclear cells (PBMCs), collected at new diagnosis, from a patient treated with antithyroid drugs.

The CDR3 bases are TGTGCCAGCAGCCCGGGACTTCTAAGTGGTTACAATGAGCAGTTCTTC. Protein product: CASSPGLLSGYNEQFF. The chain carries TRBV5-4 and TRBJ2-1; D may be TRBD2 (6 bases). This CDR3 has 16 residues. Trimming removed 4 bases from V and 4 bases from J, with 18 bases in between. Germline CDR1 reads SGHNT; CDR2 reads YYREEE (reference sequence).